This passage covers 13 T cell receptor beta chains from one sample sequenced in a study of cytomegalovirus exposure and HLA in healthy donors. The PCR had 60 Vbeta and 13 Jbeta primers. The protocol was immunoSEQ multiplex PCR, while the TCRdb copy is restricted to in-frame clones and leaves out a portion. Of approximately 110,000 clones in the sample, approximately 72% are singletons; the top ten hold approximately 8.2%. The sample comprised PBMCs. The receptors come from a woman aged 40 to 50 in good health and CMV-seropositive.

This clone was recorded once. The genes are TRBV23-1 and TRBJ1-2, with TRBD1 identical over 7 bases. TRBV23-1 carries the ORF label, with uncertain function. The CDR3 is made up of 13 amino acids. The junction had 6 bases not matched to a gene; V was cut back by 7 bases and J by 4 bases. The DNA for the CDR3 is TGCGCCAGCAATCAGACAGGGACCTATGGCTACACCTTC. It encodes CASNQTGTYGYTF.

The gene calls are TRBV18 and TRBJ2-3, with 8 nucleotides matching TRBD1. CDR3 size: 14 residues. The ends lost 6 bases at V and 6 bases at J; junction bases unmatched: 8. CDR1 and CDR2 from the germline V gene are KGHSH and LQKENI. This CDR3 reads CASSPGQGRDTQYF. Written as DNA, the CDR3 is TGTGCCAGCTCCCCAGGACAGGGAAGGGATACGCAGTATTTT. Looking up the rest from reference TRBV18 and TRBJ2-3 gives the full variable domain: NAGVMQNPRHLVRRRGQEARLRCSPMKGHSHVYWYRQLPEEGLKFMVYLQKENIIDESGMPKERFSAEFPKEGPSILRIQQVVRGDSAAYFCASSPGQGRDTQYFGPGTRLTVL.

This clone was counted a single time. The chain joins TRBV10-3 to TRBJ2-7, with TRBD2 as a possible D gene (5 bases). Trimming cost V 0 bases and J 4 bases, with 10 bases left between them. The germline V gene encodes CDR1 ENHRY and CDR2 SYGVKD. The CDR3 sequence is 14 residues long. The CDR3 bases are TGTGCCATCAGTGAGTCGAGCCGGGGTTACGAGCAGTACTTC. Translating gives CAISESSRGYEQYF.

This clone was recorded a few times. The chain employs TRBV6-1 and TRBJ1-4; 9 positions agree with TRBD1. The germline CDR1 and CDR2 sequences are MNHNS and SASEGT. The CDR3 totals 16 residues. After removal of 3 bases from V and 10 bases from J, the junction contained 12 bases not matched to a gene. The CDR3 coding sequence is TGTGCCAGCAGTGAGGAGTCGGGACAGGGATCGGTAAAACTGTTTTTT. Its translation is CASSEESGQGSVKLFF.

The chain links TRBV19 to TRBJ2-7; 7 positions agree with TRBD2. The CDR3 is made up of 14 amino acids. Unmatched junction bases numbered 7, after V lost 5 bases and J lost 3 bases. Germline V gene lookup returns CDR1 LNHDA and CDR2 SQIVND (reference sequence). Written as DNA, the CDR3 is TGTGCCAGTAGTCTCGGAGCTAGCGGCTACGAGCAGTACTTC. This gives the protein CASSLGASGYEQYF. The variable domain in full, completed from reference TRBV19 and TRBJ2-7, reads DGGITQSPKYLFRKEGQNVTLSCEQNLNHDAMYWYRQDPGQGLRLIYYSQIVNDFQKGDIAEGYSVSREKKESFPLTVTSAQKNPTAFYLCASSLGASGYEQYFGPGTRLTVT.

V is TRBV6-1 and J is TRBJ1-1, with D hard to call. With 3 bases removed from V and 3 bases from J, the gap between germline ends came to 5 bases. CDR3 length equals 12 residues. Germline V lookup: CDR1 MNHNS, CDR2 SASEGT. CDR3 sequence (DNA): TGTGCCAGCAGTGACAGTTACACTGAAGCTTTCTTT. It encodes CASSDSYTEAFF.

This clone was recorded a few times. This chain joins TRBV29-1 and TRBJ1-1, with D hard to call. The V gene lost 7 bases and the J gene lost 4 bases, with 16 bases spanning the gap. The CDR3 length is 13 residues. Germline CDR1 SQVTM, CDR2 ANQGSEA. Here the CDR3 DNA reads TGCAGCGCCGGAGGATGGGGAAGCACTGAAGCTTTCTTT. Translated: CSAGGWGSTEAFF.

The J gene is TRBJ1-1, the V gene TRBV2; the D gene is possibly TRBD1 (6 bases). The V end lost 8 bases, the J end lost 6 bases, and 19 bases lay between the germline ends. The CDR3 extends over 14 amino acids. Germline V gene lookup returns CDR1 SNHLY and CDR2 FYNNEI. CDR3 sequence (DNA): TGTGCCAGCGTACAACAGGGACCCAGCGCTGAAGCTTTCTTT. This gives the protein CASVQQGPSAEAFF. Supplemented by reference TRBV2 and TRBJ1-1, the full variable domain reads EPEVTQTPSHQVTQMGQEVILRCVPISNHLYFYWYRQILGQKVEFLVSFYNNEISEKSEIFDDQFSVERPDGSNFTLKIRSTKLEDSAMYFCASVQQGPSAEAFFGQGTRLTVV.

Remarks on this clone: At the DNA level, this CDR3 is encoded by other sequences in the same sample as well. V and J are TRBV7-9 and TRBJ2-7; 7 bases line up with TRBD2. V was clipped by 2 bases and J by 4 bases; unmatched bases: 2. The CDR3 is 13 amino acids. The germline gives CDR1 SEHNR, CDR2 FQNEAQ (reference sequence). CDR3 protein: CASSLSGGYEQYF. CDR3 nucleotides: TGTGCCAGCAGCTTATCCGGGGGGTACGAGCAGTACTTC.

The chain carries TRBV2 and TRBJ1-2; tentatively, D is TRBD1 (6 bases). The length of the CDR3 is 15 residues. Trimming removed 7 bases from V and 2 bases from J, with 17 bases in between. The germline CDR1 and CDR2 sequences are SNHLY and FYNNEI. Here the CDR3 DNA reads TGTGCCAGCAACATCCCCGGACAGAGAAACTATGGCTACACCTTC. This gives the protein CASNIPGQRNYGYTF.

This clone turned up a few times. This chain joins TRBV4-3 and TRBJ1-1, with D hard to call. V was shortened by 1 base and J by 7 bases, with 10 bases between the two germline ends. Germline assignment: CDR1 LGHNA and CDR2 YSLEER. The CDR3 consists of 13 residues. This chain's CDR3 is CASSQVSGLEAFF. CDR3 in DNA: TGCGCCAGCAGCCAAGTTAGCGGACTTGAAGCTTTCTTT.

The CDR3: CAISEKTNIFNSPLHF. The CDR3 bases are TGTGCCATCAGTGAGAAGACAAACATCTTTAATTCACCCCTCCACTTT. The chain has TRBV10-3 and TRBJ1-6; D remains ambiguous. The CDR3 has 16 residues. Germline V gives CDR1 ENHRY, CDR2 SYGVKD. V shed 2 bases and J shed 6 bases, with 14 bases lying between them.

The rearrangement links TRBV5-1 to TRBJ1-1; D may be TRBD1 (5 bases). CDR1 and CDR2 from the germline V gene are SGHRS and YFSETQ. V lost 7 bases and J lost 5, with 21 bases in between. This CDR3 spans 15 amino acids. The CDR3 region has the DNA TGCGCCAGCTCAATGGGGGAGGTTTACGGGACTGAAGCTTTCTTT. Translation: CASSMGEVYGTEAFF.